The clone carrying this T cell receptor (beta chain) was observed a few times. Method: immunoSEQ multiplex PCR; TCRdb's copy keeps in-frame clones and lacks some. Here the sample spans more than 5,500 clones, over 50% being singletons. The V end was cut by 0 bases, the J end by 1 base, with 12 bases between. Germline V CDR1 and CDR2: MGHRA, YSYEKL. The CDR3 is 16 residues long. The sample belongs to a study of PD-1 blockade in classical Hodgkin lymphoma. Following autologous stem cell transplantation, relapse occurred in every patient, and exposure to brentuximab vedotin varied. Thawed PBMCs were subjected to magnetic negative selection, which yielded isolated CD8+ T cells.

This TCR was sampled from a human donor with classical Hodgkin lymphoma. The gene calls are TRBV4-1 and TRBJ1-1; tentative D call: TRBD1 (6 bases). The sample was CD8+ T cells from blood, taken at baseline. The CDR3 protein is CASSQDGDTKNTEAFF. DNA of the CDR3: TGCGCCAGCAGCCAAGATGGGGACACGAAGAACACTGAAGCTTTCTTT.